These 16 T cell receptor beta chains share one sample of origin, sequenced in a study of blood T cell repertoires in COVID-19. Sequencing was performed with immunoSEQ multiplex PCR; in TCRdb, only in-frame clones are kept and a portion is missing. The sample records 75,000 to 80,000 clones, roughly 84% being singletons. The sample consisted of peripheral blood. Receptors originate from a man aged 55 to 70 with COVID-19, enrolled during active disease.

The gene calls are TRBV7-2 and TRBJ1-2; no clear D gene. The germline V gene has CDR1 SGHTA and CDR2 FQGNSA. CDR3 size: 13 residues. V lost 5 bases and J lost 8, with 15 bases in between. The CDR3 nucleotides read TGTGCCAGCAGCGCCACGCCACAGCTAGGCTACACCTTC. Encoded protein: CASSATPQLGYTF.

This clone was counted a few times. The rearrangement uses TRBV12-5 and TRBJ1-6, with TRBD1 as a possible D gene (5 bases). This CDR3 has 13 residues. From germline, CDR1 is LGHNT and CDR2 FRNRAP. Trimming removed 3 bases at V and 8 bases at J, with 8 bases between. The chain's CDR3 is CASGFGQYSPLHF. In nucleotides, the CDR3 is TGTGCTAGTGGTTTTGGACAATATTCACCCCTCCACTTT.

This rearrangement joins TRBV6-5 to TRBJ2-2; D unresolved. CDR1 is MNHEY, CDR2 SVGAGI, per germline. V lost 6 bases and J lost 7, with 6 bases in between. The CDR3 is 11 amino acids. CDR3 residues: CASSGVGELFF. DNA for the CDR3: TGTGCCAGCAGCGGAGTCGGGGAGCTGTTTTTT.

This clone was seen a few times. The V call is TRBV27, the J call TRBJ2-1, with D possibly matching TRBD2 (6 bases). Trimming pared 8 bases from V and 8 bases from J, leaving 19 bases between. The CDR3 is made up of 14 amino acids. Germline V gene data show CDR1 as MNHEY and CDR2 as SMNVEV (reference sequence). The CDR3 protein is CASGRGWGDDEQFF. For the CDR3, the DNA is TGTGCCAGCGGGCGAGGTTGGGGGGACGATGAGCAGTTCTTC.

The chain has TRBV6-6 and TRBJ1-5; tentatively, D is TRBD1 (5 bases). The CDR3 consists of 14 residues. Trimming took 8 bases from V and 0 from J, leaving 11 bases between them. CDR1 is MNHNY and CDR2 is SVGAGI in the germline V gene (reference sequence). The CDR3 nucleotides are TGTGCCAGCGAAGACAGACCTAGCAATCAGCCCCAGCATTTT. This codes for CASEDRPSNQPQHF.

This sequence joins TRBV11-2 and TRBJ2-1; 14 bases line up with TRBD2. CDR1 is SGHAT and CDR2 is FQNNGV in the germline V gene. With V trimmed by 3 bases and J by 8 bases, 9 bases remained unmatched. The CDR3 runs to 17 residues. CDR3: CASSLGTSGSRRDEQFF. In DNA form, the CDR3 reads TGTGCCAGCAGCTTGGGGACTAGCGGGAGCCGGCGGGATGAGCAGTTCTTC.

This clone was seen more than once but under ten times. The chain employs TRBV14 and TRBJ1-1; 10 positions agree with TRBD1. CDR1 is SGHDN, CDR2 FVKESK, per germline. The V gene end was trimmed by 5 bases and the J gene end by 10 bases; junction bases not matched to a gene: 7. This CDR3 has 13 residues. The CDR3 sequence is CASSETGGVGAFF. The CDR3 DNA reads TGTGCCAGCAGCGAGACAGGGGGCGTTGGAGCTTTCTTT.

This chain uses TRBV5-5 with TRBJ2-7; tentative D call: TRBD1 (6 bases). The germline CDR1 and CDR2 sequences are SGHKS and YYEKEE (reference sequence). V was clipped by 4 bases and J by 1 base, with 12 bases between them. This CDR3 has 14 residues. The DNA for the CDR3 is TGTGCCAGCAGCCCGCTGGACAGTTCCTACGAGCAGTACTTC. Translated: CASSPLDSSYEQYF.

The V gene is TRBV6-5, the J gene TRBJ2-7; 9 positions agree with TRBD1. J lost 3 bases, V lost 6 bases, and 6 bases had no gene match. The CDR3 length is 14 residues. In germline, CDR1 is MNHEY, CDR2 SVGAGI. CDR3 in amino acids: CASSRDRERYEQYF. Here the CDR3 DNA reads TGTGCCAGCAGCCGGGACAGGGAACGCTACGAGCAGTACTTC.

A few counts support this clone. The chain is built from TRBV7-9 and TRBJ1-1; maybe TRBD1 (5 bases). This CDR3 contains 14 residues. Germline values: CDR1 SEHNR, CDR2 FQNEAQ (reference sequence). Deletions cut 6 bases from V and 5 bases from J, with 16 bases between. The CDR3 DNA sequence: TGTGCCAGCAGTGGATCAGGGAGGTCGACTGAAGCTTTCTTT. Protein product: CASSGSGRSTEAFF. The whole variable domain, filled in from reference TRBV7-9 and TRBJ1-1, reads DTGVSQNPRHKITKRGQNVTFRCDPISEHNRLYWYRQTLGQGPEFLTYFQNEAQLEKSRLLSDRFSAERPKGSFSTLEIQRTEQGDSAMYLCASSGSGRSTEAFFGQGTRLTVV.

The chain is built from TRBV7-2 and TRBJ1-2; no firm D call. V dropped 5 bases and J dropped 1 base, with 11 bases sitting between them. In germline, CDR1 is SGHTA, CDR2 FQGNSA. The length of the CDR3 is 14 residues. CDR3 bases: TGTGCCAGCAGCCGGCCGCGGGGTAACTATGGCTACACCTTC. Its protein product is CASSRPRGNYGYTF.

This clone has only a few counts. This chain links TRBV7-9 with TRBJ1-1; 8 bases line up with TRBD1. The CDR3 has 15 amino acids. The germline V gene has CDR1 SEHNR and CDR2 FQNEAQ (reference sequence). J lost 4 bases, V lost 5 bases, and 9 bases had no gene match. The CDR3 DNA sequence: TGTGCCAGCAGCGGAGCCTCAGGGGGCGGCACTGAAGCTTTCTTT. This codes for CASSGASGGGTEAFF.

The rearrangement joins TRBV2 to TRBJ2-1, with D perhaps matching TRBD1 (6 bases). The V end was cut by 3 bases, the J end by 8 bases, with 14 bases between. Germline V gene sequence: CDR1 SNHLY, CDR2 FYNNEI. This CDR3 is built from 14 residues. The CDR3 DNA sequence: TGTGCCAGCAGTGAGTTGATACAGGGCTATGAGCAGTTCTTC. Protein product: CASSELIQGYEQFF.

There are a few counts of this clone. This chain uses TRBV10-1 with TRBJ2-3; D perhaps matches TRBD2 (5 bases). The CDR3 runs to 13 residues. Germline-derived CDR1 and CDR2 are WNHNN and SYGVQD (reference sequence). V lost 4 bases, J lost 4 bases, and 9 bases lay in between. The CDR3 loop reads CASSVGMSDTQYF. In nucleotides, the CDR3 is TGCGCCAGCAGTGTCGGGATGTCAGATACGCAGTATTTT.

V usage is TRBV2 and J usage is TRBJ2-7; TRBD1 aligns across 8 bases. CDR1 and CDR2 from the germline V gene are SNHLY and FYNNEI. The CDR3 runs 14 residues. Trimming at V came to 6 bases and at J to 6 bases, leaving 10 bases not matched to a gene. The CDR3 DNA reads as TGTGCCAGCAGCATGAGACAGACAGGGGCCGAGCAGTACTTC. Translation: CASSMRQTGAEQYF.

The chain has TRBV29-1 and TRBJ1-1; 9 bases agree with TRBD1. This CDR3 has 13 amino acids. Trimming took 6 bases from V and 3 from J; bases not matched to a gene: 5. Germline lookup yields CDR1 SQVTM and CDR2 ANQGSEA. The CDR3 loop is CSVNRGQDTEAFF. As DNA, the CDR3 is TGCAGCGTCAACAGGGGGCAGGACACTGAAGCTTTCTTT. Using reference TRBV29-1 and TRBJ1-1 for the parts outside the CDR3, the full variable domain is SAVISQKPSRDICQRGTSLTIQCQVDSQVTMMFWYRQQPGQSLTLIATANQGSEATYESGFVIDKFPISRPNLTFSTLTVSNMSPEDSSIYLCSVNRGQDTEAFFGQGTRLTVV.